These 16 T cell receptor beta chains share one sample of origin, sequenced in a study of blood T cell repertoires in COVID-19. Here immunoSEQ multiplex PCR was the method, and the copy in TCRdb shows in-frame clones only, minus some. The repertoire has roughly 380,000 clones, over 85% of them found once; the top ten carry around 4%. Sequenced input: peripheral blood. Receptor source: a woman in her sixties or seventies with COVID-19, enrolled during active disease.

The V and J genes are TRBV3-1 (or the pseudogene TRBV3-2) and TRBJ1-2; tentatively, D is TRBD1 (6 bases). Germline assignment: CDR1 LGHDT and CDR2 YNNKEL (reference sequence). The CDR3 sequence is 15 residues long. Between the trimmed V and J ends, which lost 4 bases and 4 bases, there was a span of 16 bases. The CDR3 DNA reads as TGTGCCAGCAGCCTTACAGGGCCAGGGAGCTATGGCTACACCTTC. It specifies CASSLTGPGSYGYTF.

The gene calls are TRBV19 and TRBJ1-1; 7 bases fit TRBD1. V dropped 5 bases and J dropped 6; count of bases not matched to a gene: 15. The CDR3 runs 16 residues. Germline CDR1 reads LNHDA; CDR2 reads SQIVND (reference sequence). The CDR3 loop reads CASSSISPDRRAEAFF. Written as DNA, the CDR3 is TGTGCCAGTAGTTCTATATCCCCGGACAGGAGGGCTGAAGCTTTCTTT.

The rearrangement uses TRBV5-1 and TRBJ1-1; no reliable D call. The CDR3 is 15 amino acids. The germline gives CDR1 SGHRS, CDR2 YFSETQ. Trimming pared 4 bases from V and 0 bases from J, leaving 13 bases between. The CDR3 loop reads CASSLQAAMNTEAFF. CDR3 DNA sequence: TGCGCCAGCAGCCTTCAGGCAGCTATGAACACTGAAGCTTTCTTT.

The chain carries TRBV24-1 and TRBJ2-5; 7 bases agree with TRBD1. Per the germline V gene, CDR1 is KGHDR and CDR2 is SFDVKD. CDR3 length: 15 amino acids. V gave up 4 bases and J gave up 5 bases; unmatched junction bases: 9. CDR3 residues: CATSDPRQGRETQYF. DNA of the CDR3: TGTGCCACCAGTGACCCGAGACAGGGTAGGGAGACCCAGTACTTC.

A word on this clone: Distinct nucleotide sequences in the sample also encode this CDR3. The chain carries TRBV6-5 and TRBJ1-2; 7 bases align to TRBD1. This CDR3 is 15 amino acids long. V was pared by 0 bases and J by 2 bases, with 3 bases of the junction left unmatched. Germline V gene data show CDR1 as MNHEY and CDR2 as SVGAGI. DNA for the CDR3: TGTGCCAGCAGTTACTCGGGGACAGTCAACTATGGCTACACCTTC. Translating gives CASSYSGTVNYGYTF.

This chain uses TRBV11-2 with TRBJ1-4, with 9 bases that match TRBD1. The CDR3 has 14 amino acids. The V segment lost 5 bases and the J segment 5 bases; nucleotides outside the gene matches: 3. Germline V lookup: CDR1 SGHAT, CDR2 FQNNGV. CDR3 DNA sequence: TGTGCCAGCAGCGGGACAGGGTTAAATGAAAAACTGTTTTTT. Translation: CASSGTGLNEKLFF.

The V call is TRBV12-5, the J call TRBJ1-2; TRBD1 might be the D (5 bases). Germline V CDR1 and CDR2: LGHNT, FRNRAP. This CDR3 has 17 residues. Trimming stripped 0 bases from V and 8 bases from J, with 22 bases between. The CDR3 sequence is CASGLVRGVDSLEGYTF. The DNA of the CDR3 is TGTGCTAGTGGTTTGGTACGGGGGGTGGATAGTCTTGAAGGCTACACCTTC. Together with reference TRBV12-5 and TRBJ1-2, the CDR3 gives the full variable domain: DARVTQTPRHKVTEMGQEVTMRCQPILGHNTVFWYRQTMMQGLELLAYFRNRAPLDDSGMPKDRFSAEMPDATLATLKIQPSEPRDSAVYFCASGLVRGVDSLEGYTFGSGTRLTVV.

This chain joins TRBV10-3 and TRBJ1-4, with unresolved D. Germline V gene data show CDR1 as ENHRY and CDR2 as SYGVKD. Trimming stripped 2 bases from V and 6 bases from J, with 7 bases between. This CDR3 has 13 residues. In DNA form, the CDR3 reads TGTGCCATCAGTGAGGGACTGGATGAAAAACTGTTTTTT. This encodes CAISEGLDEKLFF.

The rearrangement uses TRBV24-1 and TRBJ1-3, with 9 bases fitting TRBD1. The CDR3 length is 16 residues. V shed 3 bases and J 3 bases; nucleotides not matched to a gene: 5. Germline CDR1 reads KGHDR; CDR2 reads SFDVKD. CDR3 nucleotides: TGTGCCACCAGTGATCCCGACAGGGGGTTTGGAAACACCATATATTTT. Its translation is CATSDPDRGFGNTIYF.

The gene calls are TRBV5-1 and TRBJ1-1; TRBD1 might be the D (6 bases). V lost 4 bases, J lost 5 bases, and 12 bases lay in between. The CDR3 is 13 residues long. The germline V gene encodes CDR1 SGHRS and CDR2 YFSETQ. CDR3: CASSAGGFTEAFF. The CDR3, as DNA: TGCGCCAGCAGCGCTGGGGGCTTTACTGAAGCTTTCTTT.

The J gene is TRBJ1-3, the V gene TRBV9; 8 bases match TRBD1. There are 15 residues in the CDR3. Germline V lookup: CDR1 SGDLS, CDR2 YYNGEE. V shed 3 bases and J 9 bases; nucleotides not matched to a gene: 11. The CDR3 region has the DNA TGTGCCAGCAGCGACGGGACAGGTCCAGGTGTCACCATATATTTT. Its translation is CASSDGTGPGVTIYF.

CDR3 nucleotide sequence: TGTGCCAGCAGTGGTCCCGGACTAGCGGGTAGCACAGATACGCAGTATTTT. Its protein product is CASSGPGLAGSTDTQYF. The rearrangement links TRBV6-1 to TRBJ2-3; 11 bases line up with TRBD2. V lost 4 bases, J lost 0 bases, and 6 bases stayed unmatched. This CDR3 region has 17 residues. Germline V gene sequence: CDR1 MNHNS, CDR2 SASEGT.

The chain links TRBV12-3 or TRBV12-4 to TRBJ1-1, with a weak D call TRBD1 (5 bases). Trimming shortened V by 9 bases and J by 5 bases, and 13 bases separated the two germline ends. CDR3 length equals 12 residues. CDR3 in amino acids: CASDSGGTEAFF. CDR3 sequence (DNA): TGTGCCAGTGACAGCGGGGGGACTGAAGCTTTCTTT.

This clone was found once. The V call is TRBV5-1, the J call TRBJ2-3, with 12 bases lining up with TRBD2. Per germline, CDR1 SGHRS and CDR2 YFSETQ. CDR3 length: 14 residues. V trimming: 6 bases; J trimming: 6 bases; junction bases outside the gene matches: 5. CDR3 protein: CASTGLAGPDTQYF. Here the CDR3 DNA reads TGCGCCAGCACCGGACTAGCGGGGCCCGATACGCAGTATTTT. Based on the CDR3 plus reference TRBV5-1 and TRBJ2-3, the full variable domain is KAGVTQTPRYLIKTRGQQVTLSCSPISGHRSVSWYQQTPGQGLQFLFEYFSETQRNKGNFPGRFSGRQFSNSRSEMNVSTLELGDSALYLCASTGLAGPDTQYFGPGTRLTVL.

The rearrangement joins TRBV2 to TRBJ2-5; TRBD2 matches 11 bases. CDR1 SNHLY and CDR2 FYNNEI come from the germline V gene. J gave up 6 bases and V 6 bases, and 9 bases lay outside the gene matches. This CDR3 region has 15 residues. CDR3 nucleotide sequence: TGTGCCAGCAGGGTTAGCGGGGGGGCCTTGAAGACCCAGTACTTC. It codes for CASRVSGGALKTQYF. The full variable domain, in which reference TRBV2 and TRBJ2-5 provide the parts outside the CDR3, is EPEVTQTPSHQVTQMGQEVILRCVPISNHLYFYWYRQILGQKVEFLVSFYNNEISEKSEIFDDQFSVERPDGSNFTLKIRSTKLEDSAMYFCASRVSGGALKTQYFGPGTRLLVL.

This rearrangement joins TRBV5-1 to TRBJ1-4; 7 bases line up with TRBD1. The germline V gene encodes CDR1 SGHRS and CDR2 YFSETQ. This CDR3 region has 15 residues. V trimming: 3 bases; J trimming: 0 bases; junction bases outside the gene matches: 2. The CDR3 sequence is CASSWDSATNEKLFF. The CDR3 nucleotides are TGCGCCAGCAGCTGGGACAGTGCAACTAATGAAAAACTGTTTTTT.